One and the same sample provided the 17 T cell receptor beta chains below, sequenced in a study of blood T cell repertoires in COVID-19. Sequenced by immunoSEQ multiplex PCR; TCRdb stores in-frame clones only, minus some. The sample has 130,000 to 150,000 clones; 80% to 90% are singletons. Sequencing was carried out using peripheral blood. These receptor sequences come from a woman aged 55-75 years with COVID-19, enrolled during active disease.

The rearrangement links TRBV9 to TRBJ2-4, with a tentative D call TRBD1 (6 bases). V lost 3 bases and J lost 0, with 22 bases in between. This CDR3 is 19 amino acids long. Germline CDR1 reads SGDLS; CDR2 reads YYNGEE. CDR3 amino acids: CASSGTGPPEGVAKNIQYF. CDR3 DNA: TGTGCCAGCAGCGGAACGGGACCCCCTGAGGGGGTAGCCAAAAACATTCAGTACTTC.

With regard to this clone: This same CDR3 is encoded by further DNA sequences in the sample. The chain carries TRBV5-5 and TRBJ1-5; D gene ambiguous. The germline V gene encodes CDR1 SGHKS and CDR2 YYEKEE (reference sequence). There are 12 residues in the CDR3. With 2 bases removed from V and 5 bases from J, the gap between germline ends came to 5 bases. The CDR3 coding sequence is TGTGCCAGCAGCTTACCAGATCAGCCCCAGCATTTT. It specifies CASSLPDQPQHF.

The chain joins TRBV4-1 to TRBJ1-1; 7 bases agree with TRBD1. The CDR3 is 16 residues long. Trimming cost V 1 base and J 4 bases; bases outside gene matches: 9. CDR1 is MGHRA and CDR2 is YSYEKL in the germline V gene. CDR3 loop: CASSQGGIGGFTEAFF. The CDR3 DNA sequence: TGCGCCAGCAGCCAAGGGGGTATAGGGGGCTTCACTGAAGCTTTCTTT.

The chain joins TRBV18 to TRBJ1-1, with D hard to call. In germline, CDR1 is KGHSH, CDR2 LQKENI. CDR3 length: 16 amino acids. V lost 5 bases to trimming and J lost 2 bases, with 18 bases between them. CDR3 DNA sequence: TGTGCCAGCTCATCTTCTGCGGCCGAAATTAACACTGAAGCTTTCTTT. The encoded protein is CASSSSAAEINTEAFF. Full variable domain (outside the CDR3, taken from reference TRBV18 and TRBJ1-1): NAGVMQNPRHLVRRRGQEARLRCSPMKGHSHVYWYRQLPEEGLKFMVYLQKENIIDESGMPKERFSAEFPKEGPSILRIQQVVRGDSAAYFCASSSSAAEINTEAFFGQGTRLTVV.

Only one count was recorded for this clone. The rearrangement links TRBV5-1 to TRBJ2-7; 8 bases match TRBD1. Germline V gene lookup returns CDR1 SGHRS and CDR2 YFSETQ. V shed 5 bases, J shed 3 bases, and the junction held 19 bases outside the gene matches. This CDR3 is built from 18 residues. The chain's CDR3 is CASSVRDRLRGGFYEQYF. The CDR3 DNA is TGCGCCAGCAGTGTAAGGGACAGGCTAAGAGGGGGATTCTACGAGCAGTACTTC.

The chain carries TRBV7-3 and TRBJ2-1, with TRBD2 matching 8 bases. The ends lost 1 base at V and 8 bases at J; junction bases unmatched: 4. There are 14 residues in the CDR3. CDR1 is SGHTA and CDR2 is FQGTGA in the germline V gene. In DNA, the CDR3 is TGTGCCAGCAGCTTAATGGGGACTAGGGATGAGCAGTTCTTC. Protein: CASSLMGTRDEQFF.

This chain joins TRBV28 and TRBJ2-3; the D is unclear. Per germline, CDR1 MDHEN and CDR2 SYDVKM. The CDR3 contains 13 residues. The ends were cut back, 5 bases at V and 0 bases at J, with 6 bases in the middle. In DNA, the CDR3 is TGTGCCAGCAGTCCCCCTAGCACAGATACGCAGTATTTT. Amino acid sequence: CASSPPSTDTQYF.

J is TRBJ1-1 and V is TRBV6-6, with D possibly TRBD1 on 5 matching bases. With 6 bases removed from V and 2 bases from J, the gap between germline ends came to 10 bases. Per the germline V gene, CDR1 is MNHNY and CDR2 is SVGAGI (reference sequence). The CDR3 consists of 13 residues. The CDR3 here is CASRPDINTEAFF. The CDR3 nucleotides read TGTGCCAGCAGGCCGGACATTAACACTGAAGCTTTCTTT.

This clone has a single count. The chain is built from TRBV4-1 and TRBJ2-3; 9 bases map to TRBD1. Trimming cost V 4 bases and J 0 bases; bases outside gene matches: 8. Germline lookup yields CDR1 MGHRA and CDR2 YSYEKL. This CDR3 comprises 17 residues. CDR3 DNA sequence: TGCGCCAGCAGCCGGAGGACAGGGGTGGTTAGCACAGATACGCAGTATTTT. Protein product: CASSRRTGVVSTDTQYF.

This clone was seen once. The chain carries TRBV3-1 (or the pseudogene TRBV3-2) and TRBJ2-6; D possibly corresponds to TRBD1 (6 bases). Trimming removed 2 bases at V and 0 bases at J, with 17 bases between. This CDR3 region has 19 residues. The germline CDR1 and CDR2 sequences are LGHDT and YNNKEL (reference sequence). CDR3 protein: CASSQPTRTVISGANVLTF. Written as DNA, the CDR3 is TGTGCCAGCAGCCAACCTACCAGGACAGTAATCTCTGGGGCCAACGTCCTGACTTTC.

J is TRBJ1-4 and V is TRBV5-1; 9 bases fit TRBD1. Trimming removed 4 bases from V and 4 bases from J; junction bases left unmatched: 2. Germline V gene data show CDR1 as SGHRS and CDR2 as YFSETQ. This CDR3 is built from 14 residues. Here the CDR3 DNA reads TGCGCCAGCAGCCCGGACAGGGGTAATGAAAAACTGTTTTTT. It encodes CASSPDRGNEKLFF.

The J gene is TRBJ2-1, the V gene TRBV15; 8 bases are shared with TRBD1. V shed 11 bases, J shed 5 bases, and the junction held 8 bases outside the gene matches. The CDR3 spans 13 residues. Germline lookup yields CDR1 LNHNV and CDR2 YYDKDF (reference sequence). CDR3 in DNA: TGTGCCCTCTCTTGGGACAGGAACAATGAGCAGTTCTTC. Translating gives CALSWDRNNEQFF.

The V and J genes are TRBV6-1 and TRBJ2-7; 8 bases fit TRBD2. Germline V gene lookup returns CDR1 MNHNS and CDR2 SASEGT. Trimming took 2 bases from V and 3 from J; bases not matched to a gene: 9. The CDR3 contains 16 residues. The CDR3 protein is CASSERRRGDGYEQYF. As DNA, the CDR3 is TGTGCCAGCAGTGAACGGAGGCGGGGGGACGGCTACGAGCAGTACTTC.

The chain is built from TRBV5-6 and TRBJ1-6; 9 bases line up with TRBD1. V gave up 4 bases and J gave up 5 bases; unmatched junction bases: 4. This CDR3 is 15 amino acids long. Germline lookup yields CDR1 SGHDT and CDR2 YYEEEE. CDR3 in DNA: TGTGCCAGCAGCCCCAGACAGGGGGATAATTCACCCCTCCACTTT. Protein product: CASSPRQGDNSPLHF.

Points on this clone: In the same sample, other DNA sequences code for this CDR3. The rearrangement joins TRBV9 to TRBJ2-5; 12 bases align to TRBD2. V lost 0 bases to trimming and J lost 3 bases; unmatched junction nucleotides: 0. This CDR3 is 15 amino acids long. Germline V gene data show CDR1 as SGDLS and CDR2 as YYNGEE. CDR3 coding DNA: TGTGCCAGCAGCGTAGGACTAGCGGGGGAAGAGACCCAGTACTTC. Residues: CASSVGLAGEETQYF. Drawing the rest from reference TRBV9 and TRBJ2-5, the complete variable domain is DSGVTQTPKHLITATGQRVTLRCSPRSGDLSVYWYQQSLDQGLQFLIQYYNGEERAKGNILERFSAQQFPDLHSELNLSSLELGDSALYFCASSVGLAGEETQYFGPGTRLLVL.

This clone was detected only once. The rearrangement joins TRBV13 to TRBJ2-1; 15 bases line up with TRBD2. The germline V gene encodes CDR1 PRHDT and CDR2 FYEKMQ (reference sequence). The CDR3 length is 18 residues. The junction had 7 bases not matched to a gene; V was cut back by 4 bases and J by 3 bases. The CDR3 here is CASSSDGLAGGRYNEQFF. Here the CDR3 DNA reads TGTGCCAGCAGCTCGGACGGACTAGCGGGGGGGCGCTACAATGAGCAGTTCTTC.

The rearrangement uses TRBV7-2 and TRBJ2-5; no reliable D call. V dropped 4 bases and J dropped 0 bases, with 18 bases sitting between them. This CDR3 has 17 amino acids. Germline assignment: CDR1 SGHTA and CDR2 FQGNSA. The CDR3: CASSYYPPRPDQETQYF. In nucleotides, the CDR3 is TGTGCCAGCAGCTACTATCCACCGCGGCCGGACCAAGAGACCCAGTACTTC.